This TCR beta chain was observed in a study of T-cell reconstitution after alpha-beta-depleted transplantation in children. This clonotype was observed a handful of times. The CDR3 loop spans 13 amino acids. Germline V gene data show CDR1 as SGHKS and CDR2 as YYEKEE (reference sequence). V was shortened by 4 bases and J by 4 bases, with 11 bases between the two germline ends. A library of TCRbeta sequences, prepared with unique molecular identifiers, was generated. TCRdb re-derived calls from the PCR reads in MiXCR, one entry per CDR3 protein. The profile covers more than 400,000 distinct CDR3 sequences, with about an eighth appearing a single time and less than 15% taken by the ten largest.

Sample: PBMCs, mostly from graft donor cells, taken 180 days after TCRalphabeta/CD19-depleted stem cell transplant. The receptor comes from a female patient under 10 years old who had a stem cell transplant for aplastic anemia, so the T cells may come from the graft donor. The genes are TRBV5-5 and TRBJ1-2; D is possibly TRBD1 (6 bases). Here the CDR3 reads CASSPSGAYGYTF. For the CDR3, the DNA is TGTGCCAGCAGCCCCTCAGGGGCCTATGGCTACACCTTC.